This T cell receptor (beta chain) was captured by sequencing in a study of fetal regulatory T cell absence and autoimmunity. This clone was recorded only once. Profiling relied on immunoSEQ multiplex PCR, and the TCRdb table lists in-frame clones only, not all of them. This sample has around 100,000 clones, with about three quarters found just once. Sequencing was performed on pancreas tissue. This receptor was identified in a male donor with IPEX syndrome.

CDR3 region: CASRRRSSEMIYEQYF. As DNA, the CDR3 is TGTGCCAGCAGAAGAAGGTCTAGCGAGATGATCTACGAGCAGTACTTC. The chain is built from TRBV2 and TRBJ2-7; tentatively, D is TRBD2 (6 bases). This CDR3 has 16 residues. CDR1 is SNHLY, CDR2 FYNNEI, per germline. The V end was cut by 6 bases, the J end by 3 bases, with 21 bases between.